The rows below give T cell receptor beta chains drawn from one sample of a study of PD-1 blockade in classical Hodgkin lymphoma. Produced via immunoSEQ multiplex PCR; TCRdb's table is partial and in-frame only. The sample yields about 54,000 clones, roughly 90% seen once. Sequenced material: peripheral blood mononuclear cells (PBMCs), taken before the second cycle of nivolumab. The receptors stem from a human donor with classical Hodgkin lymphoma. The CDR3 runs from the conserved cysteine through the conserved F or W.

v_call	j_call	cdr3_aa
TRBV29-1	TRBJ2-5	CSVEEDRVPVQYF
TRBV5-1	TRBJ2-5	CASRAGTGGETQYF
TRBV6-5	TRBJ1-1	CASSYFQGGTEAFF
TRBV9	TRBJ2-3	CASSAPGISTDTQYF
TRBV2	TRBJ2-5	CASEVWDQLGETQYF
TRBV19	TRBJ1-1	CASSTYTEAFF
TRBV28	TRBJ1-5	CASSHRGGEDQPQHF
TRBV5-6	TRBJ2-7	CASSLEAEQYF
TRBV19	TRBJ1-2	CASNRDSNYGYTF
TRBV25-1	TRBJ2-7	CASSELGGLTYEQYF
TRBV19	TRBJ2-4	CASSVDRKNIQYF
TRBV27	TRBJ1-3	CASSLGGQGNTIYF
TRBV5-6	TRBJ1-2	CASSPFGGYNYGYTF
TRBV30	TRBJ2-1	CAWVLDSYNEQFF
TRBV7-6	TRBJ2-6	CASSPLAGVPLSGANVLTF
TRBV29-1	TRBJ2-1	CSVEKSSGSNEQFF
TRBV29-1	TRBJ1-2	CSVLRAPRNWDGYTF
TRBV6-5	TRBJ1-4	CASRADRGIGKLFF
TRBV7-6	TRBJ2-7	CASSLFPGQTYEQYF
TRBV27	TRBJ1-6	CASSFGTGNSPLHF
TRBV18	TRBJ2-5	CASSRSEETQYF
TRBV19	TRBJ2-1	CASSAARDIGRIGLYNEQFF
TRBV7-2	TRBJ2-1	CASSLMVGGERNEQFF
TRBV6-4	TRBJ2-1	CASKTGTGSYEQFF
TRBV6-5	TRBJ1-2	CASSPTESYYGYTF
TRBV5-4	TRBJ2-1	CASSPSGLSSYNEQFF
TRBV27	TRBJ2-3	CASSLTGSDTQYF
TRBV6-5	TRBJ1-4	CASSYSGDGFEKLFF
TRBV5-1	TRBJ1-2	CASSPTHYGYTF
TRBV19	TRBJ1-2	CASLSGGSVYYGYTF
TRBV30	TRBJ1-1	CAWSSGNREAFF
TRBV4-2	TRBJ2-1	CASSPARPGLAVNEQFF
TRBV7-2	TRBJ2-1	CASSFLAPYEQFF
TRBV6-5	TRBJ1-2	CASSYSPGQGSYTF
TRBV10-3	TRBJ2-7	CAISEREKTYEQYF
TRBV5-8	TRBJ1-1	CASTPISMAGNTEAFF
TRBV28	TRBJ2-2	CASSRLELAGISGELFF
TRBV9	TRBJ2-3	CASSPRSGTSGGTDTQYF
TRBV5-1	TRBJ2-7	CASSLIRGGNYEQYF
TRBV19	TRBJ2-7	CASRPGHQSYEQYF
TRBV9	TRBJ2-1	CASSVVGFGEQFF
TRBV18	TRBJ2-7	CASSPGPSLSYEQYF
TRBV9	TRBJ1-2	CASSVGGSDYGYTF
TRBV4-1	TRBJ2-1	CASSQVIASGGANEQFF
TRBV27	TRBJ1-2	CASSLSGDYGYTF
TRBV7-2	TRBJ1-1	CASSFGQLNTEAFF
TRBV7-6	TRBJ2-1	CASSSTGPEQFF
TRBV7-9	TRBJ2-7	CASSPQTGTSGRSSYEQYF
TRBV30	TRBJ1-3	CAFYPLQGSGNTIYF
TRBV28	TRBJ1-2	CASRSGQRSYGYTF
TRBV6-6	TRBJ1-5	CASQGGPSNQPQHF
TRBV9	TRBJ2-5	CASSFGGAQETQYF
TRBV28	TRBJ2-7	CASSSGLGGLGSYEQYF
TRBV5-6	TRBJ1-2	CASSTWTAPTPVYGYTF
TRBV2	TRBJ2-5	CASSERRLPKETQYF